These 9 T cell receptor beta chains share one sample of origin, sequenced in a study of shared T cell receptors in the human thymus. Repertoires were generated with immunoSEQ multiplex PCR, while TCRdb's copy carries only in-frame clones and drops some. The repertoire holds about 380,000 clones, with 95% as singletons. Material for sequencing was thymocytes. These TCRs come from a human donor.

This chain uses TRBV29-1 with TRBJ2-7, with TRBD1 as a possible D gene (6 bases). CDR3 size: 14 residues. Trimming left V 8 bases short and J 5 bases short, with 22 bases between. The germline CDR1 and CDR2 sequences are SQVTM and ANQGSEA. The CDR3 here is CSTSFDRFGDEQYF. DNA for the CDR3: TGCAGCACCTCCTTTGACAGGTTCGGAGACGAGCAGTACTTC.

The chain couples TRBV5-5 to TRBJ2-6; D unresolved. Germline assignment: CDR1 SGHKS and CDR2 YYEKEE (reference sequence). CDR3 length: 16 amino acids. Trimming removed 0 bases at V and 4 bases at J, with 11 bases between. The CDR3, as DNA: TGTGCCAGCAGCTTGGCCACCGGGCCCGGGGCCAACGTCCTGACTTTC. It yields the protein CASSLATGPGANVLTF.

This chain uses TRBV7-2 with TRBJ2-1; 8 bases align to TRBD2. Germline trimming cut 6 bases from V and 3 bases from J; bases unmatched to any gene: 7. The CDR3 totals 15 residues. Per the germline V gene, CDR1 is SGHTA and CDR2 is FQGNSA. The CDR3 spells CASRDPGGGYNEQFF. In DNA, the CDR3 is TGTGCCAGCAGGGACCCCGGGGGGGGCTACAATGAGCAGTTCTTC.

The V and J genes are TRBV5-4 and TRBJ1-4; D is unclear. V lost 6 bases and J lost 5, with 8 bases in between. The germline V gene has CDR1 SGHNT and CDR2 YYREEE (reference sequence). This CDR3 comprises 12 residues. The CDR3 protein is CASNGPNEKLFF. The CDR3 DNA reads TGTGCCAGCAACGGACCCAATGAAAAACTGTTTTTT.

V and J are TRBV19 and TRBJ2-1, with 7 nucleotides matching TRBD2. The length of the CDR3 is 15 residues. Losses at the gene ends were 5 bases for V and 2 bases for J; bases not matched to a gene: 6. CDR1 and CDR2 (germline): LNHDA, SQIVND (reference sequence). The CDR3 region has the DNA TGTGCCAGTAGTCTGGCGGGAGCTCCCTACAATGAGCAGTTCTTC. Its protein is CASSLAGAPYNEQFF. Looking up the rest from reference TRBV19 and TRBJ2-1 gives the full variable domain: DGGITQSPKYLFRKEGQNVTLSCEQNLNHDAMYWYRQDPGQGLRLIYYSQIVNDFQKGDIAEGYSVSREKKESFPLTVTSAQKNPTAFYLCASSLAGAPYNEQFFGPGTRLTVL.

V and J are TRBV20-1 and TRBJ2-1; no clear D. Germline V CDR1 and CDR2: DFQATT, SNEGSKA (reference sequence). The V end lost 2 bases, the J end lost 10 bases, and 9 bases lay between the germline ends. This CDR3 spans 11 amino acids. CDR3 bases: TGCAGTGCTAGATCCCCTAAGGAGCAGTTCTTC. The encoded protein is CSARSPKEQFF.

The CDR3 loop reads CAWRSKGHGQPQHF. The CDR3 bases are TGTGCCTGGAGAAGCAAGGGGCACGGTCAGCCCCAGCATTTT. The V gene is TRBV30, the J gene TRBJ1-5, with D perhaps matching TRBD1 (5 bases). Germline assignment: CDR1 GTSNPN and CDR2 SVGIG (reference sequence). The CDR3 length is 14 residues. With 3 bases removed from V and 6 bases from J, the gap between germline ends came to 15 bases.

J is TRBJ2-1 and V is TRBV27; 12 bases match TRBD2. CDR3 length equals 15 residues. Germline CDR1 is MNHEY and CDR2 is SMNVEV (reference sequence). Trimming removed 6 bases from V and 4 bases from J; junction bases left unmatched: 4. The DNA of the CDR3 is TGTGCCAGCAGCATGACTAGCGGGAGATACAATGAGCAGTTCTTC. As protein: CASSMTSGRYNEQFF.

This CDR3 reads CASRPKRETQYF. CDR3 coding DNA: TGTGCCAGCAGACCTAAGAGGGAGACCCAGTACTTC. The rearrangement uses TRBV7-4 and TRBJ2-5, with D unclear. Between the trimmed V and J ends, which lost 6 bases and 5 bases, there was a span of 10 bases. Per the germline V gene, CDR1 is SGHVT and CDR2 is SQSDAQ. The CDR3 is 12 residues long.